This T cell receptor (beta chain) was profiled in a study of early T cells in non-severe SARS-CoV-2 infection. Study-level information: Sequencing of unsorted whole blood was done on bulk RNA, leaving chains unpaired. Study-level results: Matching with VDJdb favored anti-spike CD8 responses (missing private and CD4 specificities).

This clonotype was detected ten times or more. Its antigen is still unknown. The germline V gene encodes CDR1 DFQATT and CDR2 SNEGSKA (reference sequence). CDR3 length equals 14 residues. The V and J ends lost 1 base and 4 bases respectively, with 10 bases between them. Unique molecular identifiers were affixed to single, distinct cDNA molecules. A single record per CDR3 protein comes from TCRdb applying MiXCR to the 5' RACE reads. The data hold fewer than 50,000 distinct CDR3 sequences, with about 4% observed a single time. This sequence was found in an adult who was a healthcare worker with PCR-confirmed SARS-CoV-2 infection or an uninfected control (not recorded which). The J gene is TRBJ2-2, the V gene TRBV20-1; D tentatively reads TRBD1 or TRBD2 (5 bases each). Material for sequencing was whole blood. CDR3 nucleotide sequence: TGCAGTGCTAGAGTTAGTGGGGGCACCGGGGAGCTGTTTTTT. Residues: CSARVSGGTGELFF.